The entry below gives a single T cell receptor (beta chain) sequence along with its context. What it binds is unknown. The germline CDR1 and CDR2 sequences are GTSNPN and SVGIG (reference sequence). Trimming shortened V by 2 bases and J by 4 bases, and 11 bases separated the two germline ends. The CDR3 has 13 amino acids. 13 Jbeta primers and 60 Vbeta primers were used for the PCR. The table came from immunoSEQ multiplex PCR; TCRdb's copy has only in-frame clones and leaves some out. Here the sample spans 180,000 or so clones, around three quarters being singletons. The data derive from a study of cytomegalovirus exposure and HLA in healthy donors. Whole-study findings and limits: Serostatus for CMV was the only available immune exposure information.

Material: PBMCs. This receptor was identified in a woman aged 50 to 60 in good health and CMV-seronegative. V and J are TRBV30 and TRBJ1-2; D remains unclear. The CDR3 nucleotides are TGTGCCTGGAGTCCCGGGGAGGCCTATGGCTACACCTTC. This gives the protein CAWSPGEAYGYTF.